The sequence of this T cell receptor (beta chain) was determined in a study of molecular identifiers for immune sequencing clone quantification. TCRdb reprocessed the PCR reads with MiXCR, giving one entry per CDR3 protein. The sample consists of approximately 630,000 distinct CDR3 sequences, approximately 24% of them appearing once. Input for naive CD8 libraries was roughly 17,000 to 1,000,000 sorted cells; the RNA fraction used was 10%, 30% or 50%. The CDR3 totals 14 residues. V trimming: 2 bases; J trimming: 8 bases; junction bases outside the gene matches: 8. Per germline, CDR1 SQVTM and CDR2 ANQGSEA.

The origin of this receptor is a human donor in good health. Some libraries in this study had Jurkat cell RNA spiked in. What was sequenced was naive CD8+ T cells from blood, with Jurkat cell RNA spiked in. The sample's subset: FACS-sorted CD8+CD4-CCR7+CD45RA+ naive T cells. This sequence joins TRBV29-1 and TRBJ1-4, with 7 nucleotides matching TRBD1. CDR3 coding DNA: TGCAGCGTTGAATCTCGGGACAGTGAAGAAAAACTGTTTTTT. Translating gives CSVESRDSEEKLFF. Full variable domain (missing parts from reference TRBV29-1 and TRBJ1-4): SAVISQKPSRDICQRGTSLTIQCQVDSQVTMMFWYRQQPGQSLTLIATANQGSEATYESGFVIDKFPISRPNLTFSTLTVSNMSPEDSSIYLCSVESRDSEEKLFFGSGTQLSVL.